This T cell receptor beta chain was profiled in a study of T cells in Graves' hyperthyroidism and ophthalmopathy. Amplification yielded TCR beta CDR3 regions, with RNA transcripts as the source. RT-PCR in the first round (using the HTBI primer set) targeted the TCR CDR3. TCRdb ran MiXCR on the multiplex PCR reads and lists one entry per CDR3 protein. The sample consists of 690,000 or so distinct CDR3 sequences, around 19% of them appearing once. V gave up 0 bases and J gave up 2 bases, with 6 bases separating them. Looked up from germline, CDR1 is SGDLS and CDR2 is YYNGEE. CDR3 length: 13 residues. This clonotype was detected ten times or more.

Material: blood. This TCR derives from a woman in her fifties or sixties with Graves' hyperthyroidism that later progressed to Graves' ophthalmopathy. The chain employs TRBV9 and TRBJ2-7; no clear D gene. CDR3 in amino acids: CASSVGAPYEQYF. As DNA, the CDR3 is TGTGCCAGCAGCGTAGGCGCACCCTACGAGCAGTACTTC. The variable domain in full, with the rest retrieved from reference TRBV9 and TRBJ2-7, is DSGVTQTPKHLITATGQRVTLRCSPRSGDLSVYWYQQSLDQGLQFLIQYYNGEERAKGNILERFSAQQFPDLHSELNLSSLELGDSALYFCASSVGAPYEQYFGPGTRLTVT.